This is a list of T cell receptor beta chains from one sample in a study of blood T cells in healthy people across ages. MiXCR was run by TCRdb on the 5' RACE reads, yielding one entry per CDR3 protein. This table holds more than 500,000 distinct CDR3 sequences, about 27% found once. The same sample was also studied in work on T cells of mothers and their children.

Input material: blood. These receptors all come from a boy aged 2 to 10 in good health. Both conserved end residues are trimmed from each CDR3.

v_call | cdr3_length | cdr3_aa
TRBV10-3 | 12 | AIAGQGASETQY
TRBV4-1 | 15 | ASSQAPGTAPNYGYT
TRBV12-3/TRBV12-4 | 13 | ASSFRPIVGTEAF
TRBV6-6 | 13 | ASRSGLEGDYGYT
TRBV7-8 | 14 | ASSLPNRERDYGYT
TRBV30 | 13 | AWSLFMDRGYGYT
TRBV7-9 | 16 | ASRSPLELTFSYNEQF
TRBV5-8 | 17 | ASSLEEAPGLGFYNEQF
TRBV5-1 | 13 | ASSLEGASTGELF
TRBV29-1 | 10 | SARHNNYGYT
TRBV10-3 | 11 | AIRRETQETQY
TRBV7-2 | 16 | ASSLVSSLRRDQETQY
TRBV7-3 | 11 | ASSPSLRDTQY
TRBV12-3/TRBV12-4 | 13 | ASSPPGLQQETQY
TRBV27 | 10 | ASRKSPYEQY
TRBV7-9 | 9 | ASIRGGTQY
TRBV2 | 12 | ASSEAGEIYEQY
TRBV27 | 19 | ASSVARRSAVSGPSSYEQY
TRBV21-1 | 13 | ASSRLAGRSGELF
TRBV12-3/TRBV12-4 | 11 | ASSTGNTGELF
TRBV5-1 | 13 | ASSPPLGSTDTQY
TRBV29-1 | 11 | SVAGVAYNEQF
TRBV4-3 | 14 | VSSQGGGLDTGELF
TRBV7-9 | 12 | ASSPETSSETQY
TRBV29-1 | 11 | SVEEQGVYEQY
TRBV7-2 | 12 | ASSRAGGPDEQY
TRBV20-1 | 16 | SASLPGQGWDRDTEAF
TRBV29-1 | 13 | SVEWWTSGQETQY
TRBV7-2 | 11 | ASSPSNVYEQF
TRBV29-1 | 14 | SVESWGSGSGNTIY
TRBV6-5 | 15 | ASSYSINLHTSYGYT
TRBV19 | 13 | ASKVRMGSGYEQY
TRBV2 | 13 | ASSEDSYSGNTIY
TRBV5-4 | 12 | ASSQGQGADIQY
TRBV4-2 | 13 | ASSQEGKGRVELF
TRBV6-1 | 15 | ASTIGGVQRPSYEQY
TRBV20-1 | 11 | SARVGTGGGYT
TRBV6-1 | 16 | ASSRLITGGGRDTEAF
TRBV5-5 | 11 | ASSFGLTGELF
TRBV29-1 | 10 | SVPGTKSEQY
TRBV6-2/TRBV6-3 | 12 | ASSLTYSTGELF
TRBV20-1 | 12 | SAGGEGLGYGYT
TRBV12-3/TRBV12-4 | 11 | ASSFRGAQQAF
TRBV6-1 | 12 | ASSEGQGADGYT
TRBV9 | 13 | ASSAADRGNQPQH
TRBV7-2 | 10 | ASSSLWDTQY
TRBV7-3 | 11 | ASSRTPNNEQF
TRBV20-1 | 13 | SARGGGTNTGELF
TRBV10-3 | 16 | AISESTGLAGEIDTQY
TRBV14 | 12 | ASSQMDRGYGYT
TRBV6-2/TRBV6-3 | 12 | ASSSWGPNTEAF
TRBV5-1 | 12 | ASSPDGGGYEQY
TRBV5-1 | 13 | ASRGGAPLQETQY
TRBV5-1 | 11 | ASSLSTFYGYT
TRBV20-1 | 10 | SARETRVEQF
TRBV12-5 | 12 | ASGLVPENNEQF
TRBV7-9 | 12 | ASSMGANTGELF
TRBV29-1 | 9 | SAGSDTEAF